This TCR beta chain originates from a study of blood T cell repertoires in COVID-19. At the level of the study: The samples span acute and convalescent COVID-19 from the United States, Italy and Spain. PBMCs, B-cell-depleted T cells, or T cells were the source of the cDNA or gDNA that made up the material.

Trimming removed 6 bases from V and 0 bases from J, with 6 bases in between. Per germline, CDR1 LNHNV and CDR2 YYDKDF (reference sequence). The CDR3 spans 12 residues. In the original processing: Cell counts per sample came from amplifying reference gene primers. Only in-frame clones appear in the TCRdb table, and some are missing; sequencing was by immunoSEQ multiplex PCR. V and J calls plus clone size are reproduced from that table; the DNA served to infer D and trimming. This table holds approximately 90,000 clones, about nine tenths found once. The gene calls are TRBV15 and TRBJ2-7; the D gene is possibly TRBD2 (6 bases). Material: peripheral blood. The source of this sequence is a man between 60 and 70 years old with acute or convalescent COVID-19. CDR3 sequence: CATRGLSYEQYF. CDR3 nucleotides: TGTGCCACCAGGGGACTCTCCTACGAGCAGTACTTC. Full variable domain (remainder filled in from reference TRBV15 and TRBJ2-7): DAMVIQNPRYQVTQFGKPVTLSCSQTLNHNVMYWYQQKSSQAPKLLFHYYDKDFNNEADTPDNFQSRRPNTSFCFLDIRSPGLGDTAMYLCATRGLSYEQYFGPGTRLTVT.